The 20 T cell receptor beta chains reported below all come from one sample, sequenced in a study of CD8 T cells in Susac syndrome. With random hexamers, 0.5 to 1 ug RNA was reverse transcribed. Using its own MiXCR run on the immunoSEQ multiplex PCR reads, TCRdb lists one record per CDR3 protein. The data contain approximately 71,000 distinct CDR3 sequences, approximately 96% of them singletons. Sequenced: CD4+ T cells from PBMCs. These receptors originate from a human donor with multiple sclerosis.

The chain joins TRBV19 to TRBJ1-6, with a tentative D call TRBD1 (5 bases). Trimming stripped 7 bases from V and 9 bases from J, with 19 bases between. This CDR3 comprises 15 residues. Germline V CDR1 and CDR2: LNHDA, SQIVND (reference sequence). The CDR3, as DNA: TGTGCCAGTAATCCCCAGGGCGGACATAGTTCACCCCTCCACTTT. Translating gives CASNPQGGHSSPLHF.

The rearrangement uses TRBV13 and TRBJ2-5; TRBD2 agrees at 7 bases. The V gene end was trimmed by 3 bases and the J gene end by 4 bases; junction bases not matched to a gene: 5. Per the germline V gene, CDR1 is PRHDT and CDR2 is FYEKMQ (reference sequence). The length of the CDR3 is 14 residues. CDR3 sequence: CASSLGIAGETQYF. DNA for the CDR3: TGTGCCAGCAGCTTGGGGATAGCGGGAGAGACCCAGTACTTC.

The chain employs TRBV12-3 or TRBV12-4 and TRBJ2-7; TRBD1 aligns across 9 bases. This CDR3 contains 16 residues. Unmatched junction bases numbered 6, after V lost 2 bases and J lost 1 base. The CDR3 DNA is TGTGCCAGCAGTTTACAGGGGACAGGGACGTCCTACGAGCAGTACTTC. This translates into CASSLQGTGTSYEQYF.

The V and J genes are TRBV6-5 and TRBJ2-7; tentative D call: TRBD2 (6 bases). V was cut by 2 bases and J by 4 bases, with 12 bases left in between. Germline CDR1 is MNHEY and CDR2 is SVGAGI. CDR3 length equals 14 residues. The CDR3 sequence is CASSYGEEGYEQYF. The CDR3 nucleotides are TGTGCCAGCAGTTACGGGGAGGAGGGATACGAGCAGTACTTC.

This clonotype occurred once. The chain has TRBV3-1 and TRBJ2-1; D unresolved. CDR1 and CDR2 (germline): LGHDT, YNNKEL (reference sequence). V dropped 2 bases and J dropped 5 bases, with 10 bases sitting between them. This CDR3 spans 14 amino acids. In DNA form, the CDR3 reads TGTGCCAGCAGCCAAACCCCCGGTGACAATGAGCAGTTCTTC. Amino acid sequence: CASSQTPGDNEQFF.

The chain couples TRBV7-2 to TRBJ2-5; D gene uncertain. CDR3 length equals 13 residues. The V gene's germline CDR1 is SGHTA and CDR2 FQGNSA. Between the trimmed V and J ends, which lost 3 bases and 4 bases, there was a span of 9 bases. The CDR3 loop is CASSFLGLETQYF. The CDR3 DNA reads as TGTGCCAGCAGCTTCTTAGGGCTAGAGACCCAGTACTTC.

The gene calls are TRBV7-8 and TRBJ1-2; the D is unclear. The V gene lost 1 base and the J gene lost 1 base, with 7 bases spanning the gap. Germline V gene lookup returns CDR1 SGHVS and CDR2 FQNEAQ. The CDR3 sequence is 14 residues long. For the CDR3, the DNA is TGTGCCAGCAGCTTAGGATTCGATAACTATGGCTACACCTTC. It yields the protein CASSLGFDNYGYTF.

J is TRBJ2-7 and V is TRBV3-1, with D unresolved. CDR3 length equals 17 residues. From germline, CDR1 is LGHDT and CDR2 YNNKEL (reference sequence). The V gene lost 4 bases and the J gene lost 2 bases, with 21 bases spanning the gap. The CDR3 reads CASSPHLSNAIPYEQYF. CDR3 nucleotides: TGTGCCAGCAGCCCCCATCTTAGCAACGCGATCCCCTACGAGCAGTACTTC.

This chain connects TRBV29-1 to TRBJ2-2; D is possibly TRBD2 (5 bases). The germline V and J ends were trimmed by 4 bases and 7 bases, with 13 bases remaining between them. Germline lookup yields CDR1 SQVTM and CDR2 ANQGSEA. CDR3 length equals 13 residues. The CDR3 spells CSVGGGGNGELFF. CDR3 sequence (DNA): TGCAGCGTTGGAGGAGGTGGGAACGGGGAGCTGTTTTTT.

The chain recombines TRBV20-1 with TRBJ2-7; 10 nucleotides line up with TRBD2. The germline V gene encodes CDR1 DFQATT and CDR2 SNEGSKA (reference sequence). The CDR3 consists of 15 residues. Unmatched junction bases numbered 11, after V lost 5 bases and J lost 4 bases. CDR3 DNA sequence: TGCAGTGCTCCCCGAATGAGTAGCGGGGGGTACGAGCAGTACTTC. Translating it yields CSAPRMSSGGYEQYF.

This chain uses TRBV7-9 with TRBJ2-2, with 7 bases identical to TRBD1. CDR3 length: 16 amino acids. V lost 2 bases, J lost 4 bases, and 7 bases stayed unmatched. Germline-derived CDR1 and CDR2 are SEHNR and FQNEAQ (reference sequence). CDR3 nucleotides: TGTGCCAGCAGCTTAACCGGGACAGTGGGCACCGGGGAGCTGTTTTTT. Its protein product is CASSLTGTVGTGELFF.

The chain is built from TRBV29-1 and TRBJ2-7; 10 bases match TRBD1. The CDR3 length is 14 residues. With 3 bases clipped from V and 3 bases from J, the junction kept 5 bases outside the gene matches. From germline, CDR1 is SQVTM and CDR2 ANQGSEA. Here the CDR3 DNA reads TGCAGCGTTGAGTCGGGACAGGGGTACTACGAGCAGTACTTC. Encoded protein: CSVESGQGYYEQYF.

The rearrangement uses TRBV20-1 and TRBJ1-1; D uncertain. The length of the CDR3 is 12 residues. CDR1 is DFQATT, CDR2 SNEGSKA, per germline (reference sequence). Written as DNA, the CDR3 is TGCAGATCGGGGTTTTTGAACACTGAAGCTTTCTTT. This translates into CRSGFLNTEAFF.

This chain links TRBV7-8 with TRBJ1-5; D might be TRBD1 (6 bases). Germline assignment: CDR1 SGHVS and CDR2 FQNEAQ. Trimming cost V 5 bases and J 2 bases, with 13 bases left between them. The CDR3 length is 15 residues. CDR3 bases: TGTGCCAGCAGCCCGACCCCAGGGGGCAATCAGCCCCAGCATTTT. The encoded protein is CASSPTPGGNQPQHF.

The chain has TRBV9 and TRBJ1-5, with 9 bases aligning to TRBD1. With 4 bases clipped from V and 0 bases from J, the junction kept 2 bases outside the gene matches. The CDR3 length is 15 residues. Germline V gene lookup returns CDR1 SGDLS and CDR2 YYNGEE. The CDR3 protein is CASSTGQGSNQPQHF. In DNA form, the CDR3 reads TGTGCCAGCAGCACGGGACAGGGTAGCAATCAGCCCCAGCATTTT. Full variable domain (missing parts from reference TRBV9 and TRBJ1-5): DSGVTQTPKHLITATGQRVTLRCSPRSGDLSVYWYQQSLDQGLQFLIQYYNGEERAKGNILERFSAQQFPDLHSELNLSSLELGDSALYFCASSTGQGSNQPQHFGDGTRLSIL.

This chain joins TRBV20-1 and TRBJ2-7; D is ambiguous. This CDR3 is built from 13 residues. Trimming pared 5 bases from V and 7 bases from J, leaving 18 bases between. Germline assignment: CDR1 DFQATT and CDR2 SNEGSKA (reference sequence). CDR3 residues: CSAELIASQEQYF. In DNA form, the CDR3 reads TGCAGTGCTGAGCTTATTGCGTCCCAGGAGCAGTACTTC.

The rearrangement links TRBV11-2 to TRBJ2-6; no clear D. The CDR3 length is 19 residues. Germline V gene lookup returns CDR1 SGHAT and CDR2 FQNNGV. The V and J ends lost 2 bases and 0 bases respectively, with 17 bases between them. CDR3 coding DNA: TGTGCCAGCAGCTTAAGTCTTGGCAGGTCTTACTCTGGGGCCAACGTCCTGACTTTC. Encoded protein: CASSLSLGRSYSGANVLTF.

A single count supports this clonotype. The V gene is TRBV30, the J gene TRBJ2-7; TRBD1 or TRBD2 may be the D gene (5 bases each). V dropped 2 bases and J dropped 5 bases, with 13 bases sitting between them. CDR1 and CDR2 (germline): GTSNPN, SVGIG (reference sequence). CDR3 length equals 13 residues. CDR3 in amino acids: CAWSTGTPDEQYF. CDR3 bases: TGTGCCTGGAGTACCGGGACCCCAGACGAGCAGTACTTC.

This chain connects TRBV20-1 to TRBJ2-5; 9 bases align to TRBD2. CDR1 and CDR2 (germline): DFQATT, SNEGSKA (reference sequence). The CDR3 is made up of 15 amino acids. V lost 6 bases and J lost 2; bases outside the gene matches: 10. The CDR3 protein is CSALAPLAGQETQYF. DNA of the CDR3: TGCAGTGCCCTAGCCCCCCTAGCGGGGCAAGAGACCCAGTACTTC.

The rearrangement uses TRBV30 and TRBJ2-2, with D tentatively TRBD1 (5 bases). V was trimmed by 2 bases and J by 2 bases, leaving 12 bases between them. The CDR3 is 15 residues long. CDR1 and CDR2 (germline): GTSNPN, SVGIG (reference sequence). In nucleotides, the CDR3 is TGTGCCTGGAGTAAGGGGTCAACAAACACCGGGGAGCTGTTTTTT. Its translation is CAWSKGSTNTGELFF.